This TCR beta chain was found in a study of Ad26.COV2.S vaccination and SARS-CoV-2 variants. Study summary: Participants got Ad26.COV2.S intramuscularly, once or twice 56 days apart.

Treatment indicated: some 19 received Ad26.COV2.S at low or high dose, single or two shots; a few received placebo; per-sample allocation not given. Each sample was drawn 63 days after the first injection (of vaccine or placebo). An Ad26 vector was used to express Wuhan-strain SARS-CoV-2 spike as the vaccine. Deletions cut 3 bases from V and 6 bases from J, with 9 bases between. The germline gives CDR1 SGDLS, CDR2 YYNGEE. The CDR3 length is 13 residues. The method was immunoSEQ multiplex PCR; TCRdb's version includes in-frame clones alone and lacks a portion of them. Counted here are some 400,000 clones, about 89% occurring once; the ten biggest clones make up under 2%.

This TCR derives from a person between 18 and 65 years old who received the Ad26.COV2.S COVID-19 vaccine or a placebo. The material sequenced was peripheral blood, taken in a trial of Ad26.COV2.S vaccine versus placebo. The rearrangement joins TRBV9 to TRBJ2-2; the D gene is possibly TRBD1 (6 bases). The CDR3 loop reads CASSAEGAGELFF. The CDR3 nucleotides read TGTGCCAGCAGCGCAGAGGGGGCCGGGGAGCTGTTTTTT.